This T cell receptor beta chain is from a study of cytomegalovirus exposure and HLA in healthy donors. The PCR made use of 60 Vbeta and 13 Jbeta primers. The method was immunoSEQ multiplex PCR; TCRdb's version includes in-frame clones alone and lacks a portion of them. Of roughly 150,000 clones listed, around four fifths were seen once; the top ten hold 1.3%. The CDR3 has 14 amino acids. The V gene's germline CDR1 is MNHEY and CDR2 SVGAGI. V was pared by 6 bases and J by 5 bases, with 6 bases of the junction left unmatched. The sequence was collected from a man under 40 in good health and CMV-seronegative. Material: PBMCs. The genes are TRBV6-5 and TRBJ2-5; 10 nucleotides align to TRBD1. CDR3 protein: CASRLTGGKETQYF. The CDR3 nucleotides are TGTGCCAGCAGGCTGACAGGGGGCAAGGAGACCCAGTACTTC.